Sequencing of this TCR beta chain was carried out in a study of early T cells in non-severe SARS-CoV-2 infection. In the study overall: Sequencing input comprised bulk RNA from unsorted whole blood; chain pairing was not available. Notes on the study in general: Lookups in VDJdb leaned toward anti-spike CD8 responses and missed private and CD4 specificities.

Attached unique molecular identifiers marked individual cDNA molecules. MiXCR was run by TCRdb on the 5' RACE reads, yielding one entry per CDR3 protein. The profile shows roughly 29,000 distinct CDR3 sequences, roughly 5.3% of them singletons. In the case of this clonotype: Its matching antigen is unknown.

V lost 1 base, J lost 1 base, and 4 bases lay in between. Germline V lookup: CDR1 MDHEN, CDR2 SYDVKM. This CDR3 region has 14 residues. The chain links TRBV28 to TRBJ2-2; no definite D call. This TCR was sampled from an adult who was a healthcare worker with PCR-confirmed SARS-CoV-2 infection or an uninfected control (not recorded which). Sample: whole blood. The CDR3 coding sequence is TGTGCCAGCAGTTTATCAATGAACACCGGGGAGCTGTTTTTT. Its translation is CASSLSMNTGELFF.